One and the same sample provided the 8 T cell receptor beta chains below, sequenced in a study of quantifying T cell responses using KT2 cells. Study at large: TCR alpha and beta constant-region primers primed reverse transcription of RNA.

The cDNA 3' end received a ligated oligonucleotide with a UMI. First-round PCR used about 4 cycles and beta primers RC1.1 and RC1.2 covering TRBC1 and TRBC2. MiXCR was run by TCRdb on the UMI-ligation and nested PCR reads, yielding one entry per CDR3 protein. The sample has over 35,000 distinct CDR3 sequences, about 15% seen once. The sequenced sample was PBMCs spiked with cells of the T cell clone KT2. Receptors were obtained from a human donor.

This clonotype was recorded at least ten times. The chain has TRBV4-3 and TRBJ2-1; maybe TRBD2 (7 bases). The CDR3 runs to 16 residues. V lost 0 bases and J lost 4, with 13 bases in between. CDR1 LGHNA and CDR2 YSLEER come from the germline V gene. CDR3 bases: TGCGCCAGCAGCCAAGATACGGGAGGACAGTACAATGAGCAGTTCTTC. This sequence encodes CASSQDTGGQYNEQFF.

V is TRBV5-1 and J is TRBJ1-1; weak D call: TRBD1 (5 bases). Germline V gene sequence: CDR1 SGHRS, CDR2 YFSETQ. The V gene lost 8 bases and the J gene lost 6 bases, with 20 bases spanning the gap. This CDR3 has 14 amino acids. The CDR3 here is CASTLVQGGAEAFF. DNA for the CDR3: TGCGCCAGTACGCTTGTCCAGGGCGGGGCTGAAGCTTTCTTT.

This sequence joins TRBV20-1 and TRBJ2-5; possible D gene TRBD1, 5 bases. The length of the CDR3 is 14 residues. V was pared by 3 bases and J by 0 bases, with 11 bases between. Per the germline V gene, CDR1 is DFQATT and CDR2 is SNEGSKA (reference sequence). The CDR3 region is CSASRQSYQETQYF. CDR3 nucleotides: TGCAGTGCTAGCAGACAGTCGTACCAAGAGACCCAGTACTTC.

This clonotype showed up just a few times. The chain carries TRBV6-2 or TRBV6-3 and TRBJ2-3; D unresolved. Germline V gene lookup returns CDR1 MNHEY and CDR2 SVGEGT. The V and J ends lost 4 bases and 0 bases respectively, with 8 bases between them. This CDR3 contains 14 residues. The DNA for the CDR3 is TGTGCCAGCAGTTCCGACACAAGCACAGATACGCAGTATTTT. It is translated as CASSSDTSTDTQYF.

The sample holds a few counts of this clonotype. CDR3 loop: CASSQALAKNIQYF. The CDR3 nucleotides are TGTGCCAGCAGCCAAGCCCTAGCCAAAAACATTCAGTACTTC. The rearrangement joins TRBV4-2 to TRBJ2-4, with D hard to call. The CDR3 consists of 14 residues. Germline assignment: CDR1 LGHNA and CDR2 YNFKEQ. With 1 base removed from V and 0 bases from J, the gap between germline ends came to 4 bases.

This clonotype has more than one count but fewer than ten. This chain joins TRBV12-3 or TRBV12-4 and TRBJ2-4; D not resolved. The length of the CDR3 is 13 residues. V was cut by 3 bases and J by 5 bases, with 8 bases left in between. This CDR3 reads CASSFLGQNIQYF. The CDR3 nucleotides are TGTGCCAGCAGTTTTCTAGGACAAAACATTCAGTACTTC.

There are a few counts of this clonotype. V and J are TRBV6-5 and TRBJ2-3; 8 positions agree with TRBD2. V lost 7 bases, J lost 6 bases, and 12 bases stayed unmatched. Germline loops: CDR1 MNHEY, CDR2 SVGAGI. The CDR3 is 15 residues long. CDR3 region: CASNPEAGGADTQYF. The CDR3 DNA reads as TGTGCCAGCAACCCGGAGGCGGGAGGAGCGGATACGCAGTATTTT.

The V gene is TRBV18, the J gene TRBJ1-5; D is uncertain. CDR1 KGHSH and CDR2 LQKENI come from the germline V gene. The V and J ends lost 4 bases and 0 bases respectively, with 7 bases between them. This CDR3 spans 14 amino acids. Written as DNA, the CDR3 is TGTGCCAGCTCACGGGATTATAGCAATCAGCCCCAGCATTTT. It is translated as CASSRDYSNQPQHF.